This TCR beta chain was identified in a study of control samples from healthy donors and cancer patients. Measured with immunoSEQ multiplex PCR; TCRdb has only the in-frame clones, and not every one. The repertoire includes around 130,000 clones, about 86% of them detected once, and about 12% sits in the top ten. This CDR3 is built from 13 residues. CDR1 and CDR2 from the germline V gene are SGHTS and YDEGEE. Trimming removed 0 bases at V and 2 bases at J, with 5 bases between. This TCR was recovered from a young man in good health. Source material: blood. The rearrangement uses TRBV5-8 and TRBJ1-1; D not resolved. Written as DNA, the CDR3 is TGTGCCAGCAGCTTGGGCAGAAACACTGAAGCTTTCTTT. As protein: CASSLGRNTEAFF.